These 4 T cell receptor beta chains were all obtained from the same sample, sequenced in a study of T cell repertoires in cytomegalovirus infection. One entry per CDR3 protein, called by TCRdb with MiXCR from the reads. The sample has some 280,000 distinct CDR3 sequences; around 15% are singletons. Sequenced input: PBMCs. These receptors originate from a human donor in good health (CMV status not recorded). Some clones in this sample may be carry-over from other donors' samples.

This clonotype occurred many times. This chain links TRBV6-1 with TRBJ1-5, with a tentative D call TRBD1 (5 bases). With 6 bases removed from V and 1 base from J, the gap between germline ends came to 13 bases. The germline V gene has CDR1 MNHNS and CDR2 SASEGT. The CDR3 length is 15 residues. The CDR3, as DNA: TGTGCCAGCAGCCCAAAACCAGGGAGCAATCAGCCCCAGCATTTT. Translated, it gives CASSPKPGSNQPQHF.

This clonotype was seen more than once but under ten times. The chain couples TRBV20-1 to TRBJ1-2; 7 bases are shared with TRBD1. There are 17 residues in the CDR3. CDR1 and CDR2 from the germline V gene are DFQATT and SNEGSKA (reference sequence). V trimming: 7 bases; J trimming: 0 bases; junction bases outside the gene matches: 17. The CDR3 protein is CSVWGDQGELANYGYTF. In nucleotides, the CDR3 is TGCAGTGTCTGGGGGGACCAGGGGGAGTTAGCTAACTATGGCTACACCTTC.

This clonotype was recorded at least ten times. The rearrangement uses TRBV7-8 and TRBJ1-5; TRBD1 is a possible D gene (6 bases). CDR1 is SGHVS, CDR2 FQNEAQ, per germline. The CDR3 runs to 17 residues. V was trimmed by 0 bases and J by 3 bases, leaving 15 bases between them. The CDR3: CASSLAPRGLLNQPQHF. CDR3 DNA sequence: TGTGCCAGCAGCTTAGCCCCCCGGGGGCTCCTCAATCAGCCCCAGCATTTT.

This chain joins TRBV29-1 and TRBJ1-3; D might be TRBD1 (5 bases). The germline gives CDR1 SQVTM, CDR2 ANQGSEA. V shed 0 bases and J shed 8 bases, with 5 bases lying between them. The CDR3 sequence is 11 residues long. CDR3: CSVEDRDTIYF. The CDR3 nucleotides are TGCAGCGTTGAAGACAGGGACACCATATATTTT.